Following are 20 T cell receptor beta chains from one sample sequenced in a study of T cell repertoires in cytomegalovirus infection. TCRdb redid the calling of the reads with MiXCR, one entry per CDR3 protein. The profile shows about 900,000 distinct CDR3 sequences, more than 25% of them singletons. Their target antigens are unknown. This specimen was cultured CD8+ T cells from PBMCs, taken from culture after CMV antigen stimulation. The source of these receptors is a human donor in good health (CMV status not recorded). Some clones in this sample may be carry-over from other donors' samples.

V and J are TRBV12-3 or TRBV12-4 and TRBJ2-5; 9 nucleotides match TRBD1. V trimming: 4 bases; J trimming: 3 bases; junction bases outside the gene matches: 18. The CDR3 runs 19 residues. Written as DNA, the CDR3 is TGTGCCAGCAGTTCTCTTAGGGGGGGAAAGGGACAGGGTGAAGAGACCCAGTACTTC. It specifies CASSSLRGGKGQGEETQYF.

The chain links TRBV20-1 to TRBJ1-2; tentative D call: TRBD1 (5 bases). Deletions cut 4 bases from V and 0 bases from J, with 15 bases between. CDR1 is DFQATT and CDR2 is SNEGSKA in the germline V gene (reference sequence). The CDR3 has 15 amino acids. The CDR3 protein is CSAKHGTAANYGYTF. The CDR3 DNA follows: TGCAGTGCTAAACACGGGACGGCTGCTAACTATGGCTACACCTTC.

This clonotype has only one observation. The rearrangement joins TRBV5-6 to TRBJ2-7; 9 nucleotides match TRBD1. The CDR3 is 15 residues long. The junction had 9 bases not matched to a gene; V was cut back by 6 bases and J by 2 bases. Germline V gene data show CDR1 as SGHDT and CDR2 as YYEEEE. CDR3 protein: CASTRGDREPYEQYF. The CDR3 nucleotides read TGTGCCAGCACCCGGGGGGACAGGGAACCCTACGAGCAGTACTTC. The full variable domain, its missing parts supplied by reference TRBV5-6 and TRBJ2-7, is DAGVTQSPTHLIKTRGQQVTLRCSPKSGHDTVSWYQQALGQGPQFIFQYYEEEERQRGNFPDRFSGHQFPNYSSELNVNALLLGDSALYLCASTRGDREPYEQYFGPGTRLTVT.

The chain has TRBV19 and TRBJ1-5; no definite D call. Trimming stripped 7 bases from V and 15 bases from J, with 13 bases between. CDR1 LNHDA and CDR2 SQIVND come from the germline V gene (reference sequence). CDR3 length: 10 residues. For the CDR3, the DNA is TGTGCCAGTACCTCAGCCCGAGTGCATTTT. Translation gives CASTSARVHF.

This sequence joins TRBV2 and TRBJ2-3; D is possibly TRBD1 or TRBD2 (6 bases each). The CDR3 totals 12 residues. Trimming stripped 7 bases from V and 6 bases from J, with 11 bases between. Germline-derived CDR1 and CDR2 are SNHLY and FYNNEI. DNA of the CDR3: TGTGCCAGCATGAGGGGGGAGGATACGCAGTATTTT. Its protein is CASMRGEDTQYF.

This clonotype was recorded at least ten times. Here the CDR3 DNA reads TGTGCCAGCAGCCCCTTGCGGGGGGGCGCCCCCCGTGGGGGCTCCTACAATGAGCAGTTCTTC. Translation: CASSPLRGGAPRGGSYNEQFF. V usage is TRBV7-2 and J usage is TRBJ2-1, with 9 bases lining up with TRBD2. CDR1 and CDR2 (germline): SGHTA, FQGNSA. V gave up 5 bases and J gave up 0 bases; unmatched junction bases: 20. This CDR3 region has 21 residues.

In its sample, this clonotype was seen many times. The genes are TRBV7-8 and TRBJ1-5; no definite D call. Trimming shortened V by 0 bases and J by 6 bases, and 6 bases separated the two germline ends. In germline, CDR1 is SGHVS, CDR2 FQNEAQ. This CDR3 comprises 13 residues. CDR3 DNA: TGTGCCAGCAGCTTAGCGCTTCGTCAGCCCCAGCATTTT. Translated: CASSLALRQPQHF.

The rearrangement uses TRBV13 and TRBJ2-7; 8 bases match TRBD1. Germline values: CDR1 PRHDT, CDR2 FYEKMQ (reference sequence). V was clipped by 5 bases and J by 1 base; unmatched bases: 7. The CDR3 extends over 15 amino acids. CDR3: CASSASGQGSYEQYV. The CDR3 DNA follows: TGTGCCAGCAGCGCCTCCGGACAGGGATCCTACGAGCAGTACGTC.

This sequence joins TRBV11-2 and TRBJ2-1; D gene ambiguous. Germline V CDR1 and CDR2: SGHAT, FQNNGV. This CDR3 contains 17 residues. Trimming took off 1 base at V and 0 bases at J, with 13 bases between the two ends. The CDR3 is CASSLVFYSSSYNEQFF. CDR3 coding DNA: TGTGCCAGCAGCTTAGTGTTCTATTCGAGCTCCTACAATGAGCAGTTCTTC.

In its sample, this clonotype was seen a few times. The CDR3 reads CASSSGQEAWMSEAFF. CDR3 coding DNA: TGTGCCAGCAGCTCGGGACAGGAAGCTTGGATGAGTGAAGCTTTCTTT. The chain is built from TRBV7-9 and TRBJ1-1; 8 bases align to TRBD1. Per germline, CDR1 SEHNR and CDR2 FQNEAQ (reference sequence). V lost 4 bases and J lost 7; bases outside the gene matches: 14. The CDR3 runs 16 residues.

The chain combines TRBV3-1 with TRBJ1-1; TRBD1 matches 7 bases. V shed 4 bases and J 5 bases; nucleotides not matched to a gene: 10. Germline V lookup: CDR1 LGHDT, CDR2 YNNKEL (reference sequence). The CDR3 has 15 residues. Here the CDR3 DNA reads TGTGCCAGCAGCCCGGTGGGGCAGGGGGGTACTGAAGCTTTCTTT. It specifies CASSPVGQGGTEAFF.

This clonotype was seen more than once but under ten times. This chain uses TRBV19 with TRBJ2-1; TRBD2 aligns across 8 bases. CDR3 length: 14 amino acids. The V and J ends lost 5 bases and 14 bases, in that order; junction bases with no gene match: 14. CDR1 is LNHDA and CDR2 is SQIVND in the germline V gene (reference sequence). The DNA of the CDR3 is TGTGCCAGTAGTCCCCCGGGGGGGGGGCGCGAGGAGTTCTTC. Its protein is CASSPPGGGREEFF. Full variable domain (remainder filled in from reference TRBV19 and TRBJ2-1): DGGITQSPKYLFRKEGQNVTLSCEQNLNHDAMYWYRQDPGQGLRLIYYSQIVNDFQKGDIAEGYSVSREKKESFPLTVTSAQKNPTAFYLCASSPPGGGREEFFGPGTRLTVL.

This clonotype has more than one count but fewer than ten. The chain links TRBV19 to TRBJ1-1, with TRBD1 as a possible D gene (6 bases). The CDR3 is made up of 14 amino acids. Germline CDR1 and CDR2: LNHDA and SQIVND (reference sequence). V was clipped by 5 bases and J by 4 bases, with 14 bases between them. The CDR3 DNA sequence: TGTGCCAGTAGTCCCTCCCGGGGGCGCACTGAAGCTTTCTTT. Translation gives CASSPSRGRTEAFF.

The V and J genes are TRBV10-3 and TRBJ1-2; 10 nucleotides line up with TRBD1. J gave up 5 bases and V 4 bases, and 19 bases lay outside the gene matches. The CDR3 length is 19 residues. The germline V gene has CDR1 ENHRY and CDR2 SYGVKD. CDR3: CAISGPFGDRGAGAYGYTF. Here the CDR3 DNA reads TGTGCCATCAGTGGGCCTTTCGGGGACAGGGGCGCGGGCGCGTATGGCTACACCTTC.

Only a few counts were recorded for this clonotype. V is TRBV5-1 and J is TRBJ2-1; 8 nucleotides line up with TRBD2. The germline V gene has CDR1 SGHRS and CDR2 YFSETQ. The CDR3 loop spans 15 amino acids. V shed 0 bases, J shed 6 bases, and the junction held 5 bases outside the gene matches. CDR3 protein: CASSLVGLEFNEQFF. The CDR3, as DNA: TGCGCCAGCAGCTTGGTGGGACTAGAATTCAATGAGCAGTTCTTC.

This clonotype was counted between two and nine times. The rearrangement joins TRBV6-1 to TRBJ1-5, with a tentative D call TRBD1 (5 bases). The CDR3 has 17 amino acids. CDR1 and CDR2 from the germline V gene are MNHNS and SASEGT. Trimming removed 6 bases at V and 0 bases at J, with 18 bases between. CDR3 in amino acids: CASSPGVPYLSNQPQHF. Here the CDR3 DNA reads TGTGCCAGCAGCCCGGGGGTCCCTTATCTTAGCAATCAGCCCCAGCATTTT.

This chain connects TRBV6-4 to TRBJ2-2; D remains unclear. This CDR3 has 16 amino acids. Germline CDR1 reads MRHNA; CDR2 reads SNTAGT. V was clipped by 0 bases and J by 0 bases, with 8 bases between them. The DNA for the CDR3 is TGTGCCAGCAGTGACTCGACACTGACGAACACCGGGGAGCTGTTTTTT. As protein: CASSDSTLTNTGELFF.

Turning to this clonotype: One base away lies a much larger clone, so this may be a sequencing read error. This chain uses TRBV7-6 with TRBJ2-3, with TRBD1 matching over 11 bases. The CDR3 has 15 residues. Germline CDR1 reads SGHVS; CDR2 reads FNYEAQ. V shed 4 bases, J shed 10 bases, and the junction held 10 bases outside the gene matches. The CDR3 is CASSSRTGGRDAQYF. The DNA for the CDR3 is TGTGCCAGCAGCTCCCGGACAGGGGGCAGGGATGCGCAGTATTTT.

This clonotype turned up a few times. The V gene is TRBV27, the J gene TRBJ2-7, with D tentatively TRBD1 (6 bases). From germline, CDR1 is MNHEY and CDR2 SMNVEV (reference sequence). The CDR3 totals 13 residues. The V end lost 4 bases, the J end lost 4 bases, and 11 bases lay between the germline ends. CDR3 region: CASSSGQRYEQYF. The CDR3 bases are TGTGCCAGCAGTTCTGGACAGCGATACGAGCAGTACTTC.

The chain employs TRBV19 and TRBJ2-1; 8 nucleotides match TRBD2. Germline trimming cut 2 bases from V and 5 bases from J; bases unmatched to any gene: 5. The length of the CDR3 is 15 residues. Per the germline V gene, CDR1 is LNHDA and CDR2 is SQIVND (reference sequence). CDR3 bases: TGTGCCAGTAGTATAAGCCGGGGGGGTAACAATGAGCAGTTCTTC. This sequence encodes CASSISRGGNNEQFF. Full variable domain (missing parts from reference TRBV19 and TRBJ2-1): DGGITQSPKYLFRKEGQNVTLSCEQNLNHDAMYWYRQDPGQGLRLIYYSQIVNDFQKGDIAEGYSVSREKKESFPLTVTSAQKNPTAFYLCASSISRGGNNEQFFGPGTRLTVL.